The 32 T cell receptor beta chains listed next were all sequenced from one sample in a study of T cells in Graves' hyperthyroidism and ophthalmopathy (dated by TCRdb to between 2018 and 2021). Library prep was done by multiplex PCR. Data came from an Illumina HiSeq 2000. Amplification of TCR beta CDR3 regions was carried out from RNA transcripts. The TCR CDR3 was subjected to a first round of RT-PCR using the HTBI primer set and the Qiagen OneStep RT-PCR kit. TCRdb's own reprocessing of the public reads used fastp at Q25 and MiXCR and kept productive beta chains. Each CDR3 protein appears once, grouped with its most common genes and DNA. Recorded for this sample are roughly 200,000 distinct CDR3 sequences; about 17% of them occurred a single time. About 50% of the sample belongs to the ten largest clones. The sample was blood. These receptors all come from a woman between 50 and 59 years old with Graves' hyperthyroidism.

This clonotype was seen many times. The genes are TRBV6-5 and TRBJ1-1; D possibly corresponds to TRBD1 (6 bases). The CDR3 length is 18 residues. V lost 2 bases and J lost 4, with 23 bases in between. CDR1 is MNHEY and CDR2 is SVGAGI in the germline V gene. This chain's CDR3 is CASSYTRGARPGGTEAFF. CDR3 in DNA: TGTGCCAGCAGTTACACGAGGGGGGCGCGTCCGGGGGGCACTGAAGCTTTCTTT.

The chain links TRBV6-1 to TRBJ1-1; 7 bases agree with TRBD1. Per the germline V gene, CDR1 is MNHNS and CDR2 is SASEGT. The CDR3 loop spans 13 amino acids. The V segment lost 6 bases and the J segment 7 bases; nucleotides outside the gene matches: 8. CDR3 protein: CASRETGPVEAFF. In DNA form, the CDR3 reads TGTGCCAGCAGAGAGACAGGGCCGGTTGAAGCTTTCTTT.

This clonotype has at least ten counts. The chain couples TRBV27 to TRBJ1-1; TRBD1 agrees at 7 bases. With 5 bases clipped from V and 0 bases from J, the junction kept 6 bases outside the gene matches. Germline CDR1 reads MNHEY; CDR2 reads SMNVEV (reference sequence). CDR3 length: 15 amino acids. The CDR3 nucleotides are TGTGCCAGCAGTACAAAACAGGGGATGAACACTGAAGCTTTCTTT. Amino acids: CASSTKQGMNTEAFF.

A word on this clonotype: Mismatch with germline at one junction end may stem from a read error. The genes are TRBV12-3 or TRBV12-4 and TRBJ2-5; D is undetermined. The CDR3 is 14 amino acids. As DNA, the CDR3 is TGTGCCAGCAGTCGGACGTTAAAACAAGAGACCCAGTGCTTC. Translated, it gives CASSRTLKQETQCF.

The chain employs TRBV12-3 or TRBV12-4 and TRBJ1-2; tentative D call: TRBD1 (5 bases). V shed 3 bases and J shed 7 bases, with 9 bases lying between them. CDR3 length equals 12 residues. The CDR3 region has the DNA TGTGCCAGCAGTTTCGGGGACGGTGGCTACACCTTC. This translates into CASSFGDGGYTF.

This clonotype was picked up a small number of times. This sequence joins TRBV12-5 and TRBJ1-1, with D possibly TRBD1 on 6 matching bases. CDR3 length equals 14 residues. Germline CDR1 and CDR2: LGHNT and FRNRAP. Trimming stripped 0 bases from V and 6 bases from J, with 11 bases between. CDR3 region: CASGLVLGTPEAFF. In DNA, the CDR3 is TGTGCTAGTGGTTTGGTACTCGGGACACCTGAAGCTTTCTTT.

The chain has TRBV29-1 and TRBJ2-2; 8 bases match TRBD1. This CDR3 is 14 amino acids long. J lost 0 bases, V lost 4 bases, and 1 base had no gene match. CDR1 is SQVTM and CDR2 is ANQGSEA in the germline V gene. The CDR3 DNA reads as TGCAGCGTTGGGGGACAGGCGAACACCGGGGAGCTGTTTTTT. It codes for CSVGGQANTGELFF.

This clonotype was recorded at least ten times. J is TRBJ2-5 and V is TRBV10-1; 11 bases are a match to TRBD2. This CDR3 comprises 16 residues. Germline CDR1 is WNHNN and CDR2 is SYGVQD (reference sequence). V lost 2 bases to trimming and J lost 2 bases; unmatched junction nucleotides: 4. The CDR3 protein is CASSEGLAGGQETQYF. The CDR3 nucleotides read TGCGCCAGCAGTGAGGGGCTAGCGGGAGGACAAGAGACCCAGTACTTC.

This clonotype was counted at least ten times. This sequence joins TRBV6-1 and TRBJ1-2, with 9 bases matching TRBD1. V dropped 6 bases and J dropped 7; count of bases not matched to a gene: 12. The CDR3 runs 15 residues. The germline CDR1 and CDR2 sequences are MNHNS and SASEGT. CDR3 residues: CASRRTDRGNGGYTF. CDR3 DNA sequence: TGTGCCAGCAGACGTACGGACAGGGGAAATGGTGGCTACACCTTC.

To note about this clonotype: This clone may be a read error of a much larger clone one base away. V is TRBV20-1 and J is TRBJ2-7, with D perhaps TRBD1 or TRBD2 (5 bases each). The J call may be incorrect, as the DNA end agrees better with TRBJ2-1. The CDR3 sequence is 14 residues long. Germline lookup yields CDR1 DFQATT and CDR2 SNEGSKA (reference sequence). The CDR3 spells CSAGPGFGSYEQFF. CDR3 nucleotides: TGCAGTGCGGGACCGGGGTTTGGGTCCTACGAGCAGTTCTTC.

This clonotype was seen ten or more times. V usage is TRBV2 and J usage is TRBJ2-1; D gene ambiguous. Germline V gene lookup returns CDR1 SNHLY and CDR2 FYNNEI. The ends were cut back, 7 bases at V and 7 bases at J, with 8 bases in the middle. The CDR3 totals 11 residues. In DNA form, the CDR3 reads TGTGCCAGCACGATTAAAAATGAGCAGTTCTTC. It translates to CASTIKNEQFF.

In this sample, this clonotype turned up many times. V and J are TRBV7-9 and TRBJ2-5; D is unresolved. V lost 5 bases and J 5 bases, leaving 18 bases between the germline ends. The CDR3 is 15 residues long. The V gene's germline CDR1 is SEHNR and CDR2 FQNEAQ (reference sequence). The DNA for the CDR3 is TGTGCCAGCAGCCGGTTGACCGGCAACCGCGAGACCCAGTACTTC. Its protein product is CASSRLTGNRETQYF.

This clonotype is a singleton in its sample. This rearrangement joins TRBV7-9 to TRBJ2-1, with a weak D call TRBD2 (6 bases). CDR3 length: 20 residues. Germline CDR1 and CDR2: SEHNR and FQNEAQ (reference sequence). V was trimmed by 2 bases and J by 1 base, leaving 24 bases between them. The CDR3 here is CASSLRPGLSGPGSYNEQFF. The CDR3 DNA reads as TGTGCCAGCAGCTTAAGGCCGGGATTGAGCGGGCCGGGGTCCTACAATGAGCAGTTCTTC. The whole variable domain, remainder taken from reference TRBV7-9 and TRBJ2-1, is DTGVSQNPRHKITKRGQNVTFRCDPISEHNRLYWYRQTLGQGPEFLTYFQNEAQLEKSRLLSDRFSAERPKGSFSTLEIQRTEQGDSAMYLCASSLRPGLSGPGSYNEQFFGPGTRLTVL.

There are a few counts of this clonotype. The chain is built from TRBV11-1 and TRBJ1-6, with 10 bases lining up with TRBD1. V was pared by 5 bases and J by 9 bases, with 4 bases of the junction left unmatched. Germline-derived CDR1 and CDR2 are SGHAT and FQDESV (reference sequence). This CDR3 has 14 residues. CDR3 in amino acids: CASSPGQGSSPLHF. The CDR3 DNA sequence: TGTGCCAGCAGCCCGGGACAGGGGAGTTCACCCCTCCACTTT.

The rearrangement uses TRBV14 and TRBJ1-1; TRBD1 might be the D (6 bases). V was shortened by 0 bases and J by 11 bases, with 13 bases between the two germline ends. The CDR3 runs to 13 residues. Germline V gene lookup returns CDR1 SGHDN and CDR2 FVKESK. CDR3 nucleotides: TGTGCCAGCAGCCAAGATCGGGGGGCTAAGGCTTTCTTT. It translates to CASSQDRGAKAFF.

This clonotype was detected ten times or more. This sequence joins TRBV6-2 or TRBV6-3 and TRBJ2-1; D uncertain. The CDR3 runs 12 residues. V was trimmed by 5 bases and J by 6 bases, leaving 8 bases between them. CDR1 is MNHEY and CDR2 is SVGEGT in the germline V gene. CDR3 residues: CASSRVGNEQFF. As DNA, the CDR3 is TGTGCCAGCAGTAGGGTGGGCAATGAGCAGTTCTTC.

To note about this clonotype: Likely a read error: the CDR3 ends without its conserved phenylalanine or tryptophan. This chain joins TRBV2 and TRBJ1-2; 7 nucleotides match TRBD1. Trimming cost V 10 bases and J 2 bases; bases outside gene matches: 4. This CDR3 contains 12 residues. The germline V gene encodes CDR1 SNHLY and CDR2 FYNNEI. CDR3 DNA sequence: TGTGCCAACACGGGACAGAACTATGGCTACACCCTC. Translating it yields CANTGQNYGYTL.

This clonotype came up many times. This chain joins TRBV3-1 and TRBJ1-1; D remains unclear. The V gene's germline CDR1 is LGHDT and CDR2 YNNKEL (reference sequence). CDR3 size: 12 residues. Trimming removed 2 bases at V and 0 bases at J, with 1 base between. CDR3 nucleotide sequence: TGTGCCAGCAGCCAAATGAACACTGAAGCTTTCTTT. It encodes CASSQMNTEAFF.

DNA of the CDR3: TGCAGCGTCGAGACTAGCGGGAGAATCAATGAGCAGTTCTTC. Residues: CSVETSGRINEQFF. The rearrangement joins TRBV29-1 to TRBJ2-1; 12 bases map to TRBD2. CDR1 is SQVTM, CDR2 ANQGSEA, per germline. The CDR3 length is 14 residues. V gave up 6 bases and J gave up 6 bases; unmatched junction bases: 6.

This clonotype was picked up many times. The rearrangement links TRBV7-3 to TRBJ2-1; TRBD1 agrees at 11 bases. V lost 4 bases to trimming and J lost 5 bases; unmatched junction nucleotides: 4. This CDR3 is 15 amino acids long. Per germline, CDR1 SGHTA and CDR2 FQGTGA. The CDR3 DNA reads TGTGCCAGCAGCTCTGGACAGGGGGCCCACAATGAGCAGTTCTTC. Translated, it gives CASSSGQGAHNEQFF.

This clonotype was detected many times. The rearrangement joins TRBV18 to TRBJ2-3; perhaps TRBD2 as D (6 bases). The CDR3 extends over 16 amino acids. The V gene lost 3 bases and the J gene lost 2 bases, with 15 bases spanning the gap. CDR1 and CDR2 from the germline V gene are KGHSH and LQKENI. CDR3 sequence: CASSPRDSRTTDTQYF. The CDR3 DNA sequence: TGTGCCAGCTCACCCCGGGACTCTCGGACCACAGATACGCAGTATTTT.

This clonotype was observed a handful of times. The chain is built from TRBV7-2 and TRBJ2-7, with 8 bases aligning to TRBD1. J gave up 4 bases and V 5 bases, and 10 bases lay outside the gene matches. CDR3 length: 15 amino acids. The germline V gene has CDR1 SGHTA and CDR2 FQGNSA. The CDR3, as DNA: TGTGCCAGCAGCGTTACGGCCAGACAGGGGTACGAGCAGTACTTC. It encodes CASSVTARQGYEQYF.

This clonotype has a count of ten or more. This sequence joins TRBV28 and TRBJ2-1, with D perhaps TRBD1 (5 bases). V was clipped by 6 bases and J by 8 bases, with 14 bases between them. This CDR3 has 13 amino acids. Germline CDR1 is MDHEN and CDR2 is SYDVKM. CDR3 residues: CASRPGMGYEQFF. The CDR3 bases are TGTGCCAGCAGGCCAGGGATGGGATATGAGCAGTTCTTC. Full variable domain (outside the CDR3, taken from reference TRBV28 and TRBJ2-1): DVKVTQSSRYLVKRTGEKVFLECVQDMDHENMFWYRQDPGLGLRLIYFSYDVKMKEKGDIPEGYSVSREKKERFSLILESASTNQTSMYLCASRPGMGYEQFFGPGTRLTVL.

CDR3 nucleotide sequence: TGTGCCAGCAGGCTGAGCGGGTTATGGGAGACCCAGTACTTC. This translates into CASRLSGLWETQYF. The V and J genes are TRBV12-3 or TRBV12-4 and TRBJ2-5; a possible D gene is TRBD2 (6 bases). Trimming left V 6 bases short and J 5 bases short, with 16 bases between. The CDR3 totals 14 residues.

This chain links TRBV2 with TRBJ2-7, with TRBD1 identical over 9 bases. Germline V gene data show CDR1 as SNHLY and CDR2 as FYNNEI. The CDR3 is 14 amino acids. V lost 7 bases and J lost 2; bases outside the gene matches: 6. CDR3 in amino acids: CASKSGTGTYEQYF. The CDR3 region has the DNA TGTGCCAGCAAGAGTGGGACAGGGACCTACGAGCAGTACTTC.

The sample holds many counts of this clonotype. The chain combines TRBV7-9 with TRBJ2-5, with D unresolved. Germline CDR1 SEHNR, CDR2 FQNEAQ (reference sequence). V was cut by 4 bases and J by 0 bases, with 0 bases left in between. The CDR3 contains 11 residues. CDR3 loop: CASSYQETQYF. The CDR3 region has the DNA TGTGCCAGCAGCTACCAAGAGACCCAGTACTTC.

As to this clonotype: A much larger clone differs by one base, so this may be a read error. Since no conserved phenylalanine or tryptophan closes the CDR3, a read error is the likely cause. The J gene is TRBJ2-7, the V gene TRBV7-9; 8 bases line up with TRBD1. The CDR3 consists of 15 residues. Germline V gene lookup returns CDR1 SEHNR and CDR2 FQNEAQ (reference sequence). V lost 4 bases, J lost 3 bases, and 8 bases stayed unmatched. Here the CDR3 DNA reads TGTGCCAGCAGCTCCCGGAATGGGACAGGCTACGAGCAGTACTCC. Translating gives CASSSRNGTGYEQYS.

This clonotype qualifies as medium-sized. The rearrangement links TRBV28 to TRBJ1-1; no clear D gene. Trimming cost V 5 bases and J 3 bases, with 7 bases left between them. This CDR3 has 12 amino acids. Germline lookup yields CDR1 MDHEN and CDR2 SYDVKM. CDR3 bases: TGTGCCAGCAGTCAGGACTACACTGAAGCTTTCTTT. As protein: CASSQDYTEAFF.

The chain employs TRBV19 and TRBJ1-2; perhaps TRBD1 as D (5 bases). The germline V gene has CDR1 LNHDA and CDR2 SQIVND (reference sequence). V gave up 8 bases and J gave up 6 bases, with 19 bases separating them. CDR3 size: 14 residues. CDR3 bases: TGTGCCAGTCGTAACACCGGGACGGGGGATGGCTACACCTTC. This translates into CASRNTGTGDGYTF.

This clonotype was seen at least ten times. V usage is TRBV7-3 and J usage is TRBJ2-7, with 10 bases identical to TRBD1. J lost 5 bases, V lost 8 bases, and 9 bases had no gene match. CDR1 and CDR2 from the germline V gene are SGHTA and FQGTGA. The CDR3 runs 14 residues. The CDR3 coding sequence is TGTGCCAGCGCCGCTGGGACAGGGGATCACGAGCAGTACTTC. Protein: CASAAGTGDHEQYF.

V is TRBV9 and J is TRBJ2-1; 7 bases align to TRBD2. CDR1 and CDR2 (germline): SGDLS, YYNGEE. This CDR3 region has 17 residues. V trimming: 0 bases; J trimming: 2 bases; junction bases outside the gene matches: 8. The CDR3 nucleotides are TGTGCCAGCAGCGTAGACCCCCCTAGCGGCCCCTACAATGAGCAGTTCTTC. This gives the protein CASSVDPPSGPYNEQFF.

This clonotype has a count of ten or more. This chain joins TRBV12-5 and TRBJ2-7, with no clear D. Deletions cut 2 bases from V and 2 bases from J, with 4 bases between. CDR3 length: 12 residues. Germline CDR1 and CDR2: LGHNT and FRNRAP. CDR3 nucleotide sequence: TGTGCTAGTGGTTTGCCTCCCTACGAGCAGTACTTC. Protein sequence: CASGLPPYEQYF. The full variable domain, rest sourced from reference TRBV12-5 and TRBJ2-7, is DARVTQTPRHKVTEMGQEVTMRCQPILGHNTVFWYRQTMMQGLELLAYFRNRAPLDDSGMPKDRFSAEMPDATLATLKIQPSEPRDSAVYFCASGLPPYEQYFGPGTRLTVT.